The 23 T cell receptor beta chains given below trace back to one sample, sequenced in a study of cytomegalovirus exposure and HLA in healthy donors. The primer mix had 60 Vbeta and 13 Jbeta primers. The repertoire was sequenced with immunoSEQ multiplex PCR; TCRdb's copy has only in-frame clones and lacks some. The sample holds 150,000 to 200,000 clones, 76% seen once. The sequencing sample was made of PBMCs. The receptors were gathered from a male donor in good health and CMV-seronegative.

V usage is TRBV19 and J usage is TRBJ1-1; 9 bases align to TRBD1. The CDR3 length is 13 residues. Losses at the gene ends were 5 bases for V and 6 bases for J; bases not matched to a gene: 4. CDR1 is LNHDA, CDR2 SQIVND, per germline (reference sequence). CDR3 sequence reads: CASSDRGEAEAFF. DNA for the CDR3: TGTGCCAGTAGTGACAGGGGGGAGGCTGAAGCTTTCTTT. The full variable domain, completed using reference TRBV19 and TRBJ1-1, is DGGITQSPKYLFRKEGQNVTLSCEQNLNHDAMYWYRQDPGQGLRLIYYSQIVNDFQKGDIAEGYSVSREKKESFPLTVTSAQKNPTAFYLCASSDRGEAEAFFGQGTRLTVV.

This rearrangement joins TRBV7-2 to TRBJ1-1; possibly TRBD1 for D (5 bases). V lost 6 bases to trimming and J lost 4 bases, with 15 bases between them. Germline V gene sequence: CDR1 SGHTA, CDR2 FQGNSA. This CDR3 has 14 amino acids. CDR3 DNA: TGTGCCAGCAGGGATTGGGAGGGGCTCACTGAAGCTTTCTTT. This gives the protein CASRDWEGLTEAFF. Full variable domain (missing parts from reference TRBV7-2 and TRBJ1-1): GAGVSQSPSNKVTEKGKDVELRCDPISGHTALYWYRQSLGQGLEFLIYFQGNSAPDKSGLPSDRFSAERTGGSVSTLTIQRTQQEDSAVYLCASRDWEGLTEAFFGQGTRLTVV.

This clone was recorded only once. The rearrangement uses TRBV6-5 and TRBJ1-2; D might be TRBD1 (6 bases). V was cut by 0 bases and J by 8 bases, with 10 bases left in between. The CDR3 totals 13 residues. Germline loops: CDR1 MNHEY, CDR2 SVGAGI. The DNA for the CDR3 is TGTGCCAGCAGTTACTCGGGGGGGCAAGGCTACACCTTC. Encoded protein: CASSYSGGQGYTF.

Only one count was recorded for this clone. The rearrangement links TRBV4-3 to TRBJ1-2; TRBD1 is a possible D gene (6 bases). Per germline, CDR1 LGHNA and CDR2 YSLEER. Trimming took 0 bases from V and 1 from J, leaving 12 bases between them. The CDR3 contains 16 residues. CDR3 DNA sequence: TGCGCCAGCAGCCAAGATTACGGACAGAGTAACTATGGCTACACCTTC. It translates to CASSQDYGQSNYGYTF.

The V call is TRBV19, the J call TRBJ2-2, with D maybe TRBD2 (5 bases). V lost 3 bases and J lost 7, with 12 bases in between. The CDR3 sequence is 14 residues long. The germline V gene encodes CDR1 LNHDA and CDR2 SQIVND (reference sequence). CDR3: CASSMAGVYGELFF. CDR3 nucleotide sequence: TGTGCCAGTAGTATGGCGGGTGTTTACGGGGAGCTGTTTTTT.

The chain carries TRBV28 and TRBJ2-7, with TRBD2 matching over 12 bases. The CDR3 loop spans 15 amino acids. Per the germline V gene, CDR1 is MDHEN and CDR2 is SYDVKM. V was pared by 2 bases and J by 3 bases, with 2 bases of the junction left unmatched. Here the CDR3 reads CASSLLAGGLYEQYF. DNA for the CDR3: TGTGCCAGCAGTTTACTAGCGGGGGGGCTCTACGAGCAGTACTTC.

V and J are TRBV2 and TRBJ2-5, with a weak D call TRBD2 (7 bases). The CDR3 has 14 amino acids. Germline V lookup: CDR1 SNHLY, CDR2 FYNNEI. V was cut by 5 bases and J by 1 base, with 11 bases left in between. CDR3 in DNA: TGTGCCAGCAGTCCCGGGGGGCCCCAAGAGACCCAGTACTTC. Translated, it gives CASSPGGPQETQYF.

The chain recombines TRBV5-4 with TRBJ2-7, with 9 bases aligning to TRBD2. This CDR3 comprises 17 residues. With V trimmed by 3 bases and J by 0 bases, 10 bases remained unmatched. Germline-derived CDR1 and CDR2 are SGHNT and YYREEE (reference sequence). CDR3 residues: CASSSGPSGRSSYEQYF. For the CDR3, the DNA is TGTGCCAGCAGCTCGGGACCCAGCGGGAGGAGCTCCTACGAGCAGTACTTC. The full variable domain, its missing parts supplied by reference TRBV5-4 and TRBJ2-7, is ETGVTQSPTHLIKTRGQQVTLRCSSQSGHNTVSWYQQALGQGPQFIFQYYREEENGRGNFPPRFSGLQFPNYSSELNVNALELDDSALYLCASSSGPSGRSSYEQYFGPGTRLTVT.

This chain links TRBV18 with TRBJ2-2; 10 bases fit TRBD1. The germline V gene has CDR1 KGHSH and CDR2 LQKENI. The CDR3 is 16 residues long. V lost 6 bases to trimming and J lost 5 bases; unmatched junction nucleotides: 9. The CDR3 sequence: CASSSLTGGSTGELFF. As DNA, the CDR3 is TGTGCCAGCTCGTCCTTGACAGGGGGCAGTACCGGGGAGCTGTTTTTT.

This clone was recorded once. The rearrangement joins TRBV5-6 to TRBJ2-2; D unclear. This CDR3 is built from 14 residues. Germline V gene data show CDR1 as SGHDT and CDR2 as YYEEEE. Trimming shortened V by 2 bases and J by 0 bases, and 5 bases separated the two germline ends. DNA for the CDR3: TGTGCCAGCAGCTTAGCAACGAACACCGGGGAGCTGTTTTTT. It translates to CASSLATNTGELFF. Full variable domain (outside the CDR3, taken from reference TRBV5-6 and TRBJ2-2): DAGVTQSPTHLIKTRGQQVTLRCSPKSGHDTVSWYQQALGQGPQFIFQYYEEEERQRGNFPDRFSGHQFPNYSSELNVNALLLGDSALYLCASSLATNTGELFFGEGSRLTVL.

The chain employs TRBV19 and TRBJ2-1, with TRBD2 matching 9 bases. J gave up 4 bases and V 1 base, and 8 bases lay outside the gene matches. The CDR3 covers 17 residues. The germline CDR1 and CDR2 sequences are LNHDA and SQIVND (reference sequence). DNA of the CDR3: TGTGCCAGTAGTATAGGGGGACTAGCAGACGATTACAATGAGCAGTTCTTC. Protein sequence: CASSIGGLADDYNEQFF. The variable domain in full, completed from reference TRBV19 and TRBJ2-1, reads DGGITQSPKYLFRKEGQNVTLSCEQNLNHDAMYWYRQDPGQGLRLIYYSQIVNDFQKGDIAEGYSVSREKKESFPLTVTSAQKNPTAFYLCASSIGGLADDYNEQFFGPGTRLTVL.

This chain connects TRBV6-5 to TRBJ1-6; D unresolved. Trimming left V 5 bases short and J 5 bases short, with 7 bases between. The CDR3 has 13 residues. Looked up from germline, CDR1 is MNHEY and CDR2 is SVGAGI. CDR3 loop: CASSGGNNSPLHF. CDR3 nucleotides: TGTGCCAGCAGTGGCGGTAATAATTCACCCCTCCACTTT.

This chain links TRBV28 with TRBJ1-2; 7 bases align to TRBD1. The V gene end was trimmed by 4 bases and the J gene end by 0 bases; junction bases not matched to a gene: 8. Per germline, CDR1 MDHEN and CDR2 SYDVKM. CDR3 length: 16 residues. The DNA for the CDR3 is TGTGCCAGCAGTTCACAACAGGGGAGCCCTAACTATGGCTACACCTTC. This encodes CASSSQQGSPNYGYTF.

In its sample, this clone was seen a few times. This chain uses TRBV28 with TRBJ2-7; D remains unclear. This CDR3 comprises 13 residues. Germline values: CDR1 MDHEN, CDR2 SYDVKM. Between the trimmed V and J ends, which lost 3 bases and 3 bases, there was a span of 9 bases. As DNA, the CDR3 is TGTGCCAGCAGTTTTGGGCCGCGCTACGAGCAGTACTTC. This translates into CASSFGPRYEQYF.

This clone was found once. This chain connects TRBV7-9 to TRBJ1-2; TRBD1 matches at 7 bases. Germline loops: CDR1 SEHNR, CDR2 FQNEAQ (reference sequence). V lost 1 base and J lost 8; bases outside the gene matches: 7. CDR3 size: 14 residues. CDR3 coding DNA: TGTGCCAGCAGCTTAGAGAGGGGGCTGGAGGGCTACACCTTC. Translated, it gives CASSLERGLEGYTF.

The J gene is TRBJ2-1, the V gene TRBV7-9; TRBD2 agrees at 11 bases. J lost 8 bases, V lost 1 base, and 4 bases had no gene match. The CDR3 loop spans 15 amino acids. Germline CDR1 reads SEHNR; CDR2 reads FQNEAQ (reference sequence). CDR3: CASSLGTSGFHEQFF. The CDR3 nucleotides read TGTGCCAGCAGCTTAGGGACTAGCGGGTTTCATGAGCAGTTCTTC.

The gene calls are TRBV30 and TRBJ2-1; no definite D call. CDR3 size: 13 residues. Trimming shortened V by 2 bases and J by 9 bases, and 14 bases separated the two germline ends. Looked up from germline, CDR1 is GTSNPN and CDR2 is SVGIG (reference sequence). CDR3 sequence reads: CAWSSSRRSEQFF. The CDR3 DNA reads TGTGCCTGGAGTTCCTCTAGGCGCAGTGAGCAGTTCTTC. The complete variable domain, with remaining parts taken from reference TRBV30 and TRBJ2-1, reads SQTIHQWPATLVQPVGSPLSLECTVEGTSNPNLYWYRQAAGRGLQLLFYSVGIGQISSEVPQNLSASRPQDRQFILSSKKLLLSDSGFYLCAWSSSRRSEQFFGPGTRLTVL.

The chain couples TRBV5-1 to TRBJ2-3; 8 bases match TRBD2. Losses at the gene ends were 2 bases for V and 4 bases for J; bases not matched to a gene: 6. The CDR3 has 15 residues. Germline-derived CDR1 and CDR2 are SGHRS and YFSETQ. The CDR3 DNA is TGCGCCAGCAGCTTCACGGGGGGGGGCGCAGATACGCAGTATTTT. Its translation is CASSFTGGGADTQYF.

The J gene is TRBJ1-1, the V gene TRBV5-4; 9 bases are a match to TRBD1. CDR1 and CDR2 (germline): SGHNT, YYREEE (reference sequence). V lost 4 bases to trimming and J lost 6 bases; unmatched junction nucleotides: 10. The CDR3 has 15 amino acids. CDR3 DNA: TGTGCCAGCAGCCCAGGAGGGGACAGGGTGGCTGAAGCTTTCTTT. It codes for CASSPGGDRVAEAFF.

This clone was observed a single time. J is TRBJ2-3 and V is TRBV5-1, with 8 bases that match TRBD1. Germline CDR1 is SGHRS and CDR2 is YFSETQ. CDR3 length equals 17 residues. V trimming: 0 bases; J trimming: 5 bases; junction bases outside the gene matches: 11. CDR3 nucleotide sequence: TGCGCCAGCAGCTTGGCCGGTACAGGGGGGAATTTAGATACGCAGTATTTT. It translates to CASSLAGTGGNLDTQYF.

CDR3 protein: CAIRGGGAGGTGELFF. The CDR3 nucleotides read TGTGCCATCAGGGGCGGGGGGGCTGGCGGCACCGGGGAGCTGTTTTTT. The chain employs TRBV10-3 and TRBJ2-2; TRBD2 agrees at 9 bases. CDR3 length: 16 amino acids. Unmatched junction bases numbered 9, after V lost 6 bases and J lost 4 bases. Germline loops: CDR1 ENHRY, CDR2 SYGVKD.

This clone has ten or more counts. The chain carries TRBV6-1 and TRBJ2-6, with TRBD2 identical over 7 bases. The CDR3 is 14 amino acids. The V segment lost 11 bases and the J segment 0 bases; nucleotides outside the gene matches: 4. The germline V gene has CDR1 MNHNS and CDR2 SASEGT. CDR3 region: CAAGDNSGANVLTF. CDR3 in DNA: TGTGCCGCGGGAGATAACTCTGGGGCCAACGTCCTGACTTTC.

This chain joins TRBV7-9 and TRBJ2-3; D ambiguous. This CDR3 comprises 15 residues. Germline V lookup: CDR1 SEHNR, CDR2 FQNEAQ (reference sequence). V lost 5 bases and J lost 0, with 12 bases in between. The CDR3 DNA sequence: TGTGCCAGCAGCCGCCAGGCGATTAGCACAGATACGCAGTATTTT. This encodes CASSRQAISTDTQYF.